This T cell receptor (beta chain) came from a study of blood T cells in healthy people across ages. Findings and limits, study-wide: Older age went with lower TCR beta diversity per million T cells, in a roughly linear way.

This clonotype has more than one count but fewer than ten. Antigen: not known. For the second PCR, which ran for about 7 to 11 cycles, a sample-barcoded 5' primer and a J-beta primer mix were used. Sequencing recovered at least 2.5 million CDR3-containing paired-end reads from each sample. A single record per CDR3 protein comes from TCRdb applying MiXCR to the 5' RACE reads. The data hold fewer than 1,200,000 distinct CDR3 sequences, with around 27% observed a single time. CDR3 size: 17 residues. V was trimmed by 2 bases and J by 0 bases, leaving 16 bases between them. From germline, CDR1 is MNHEY and CDR2 SMNVEV (reference sequence). With each sample, at least 6 micrograms of total RNA were extracted. These sequences were also reported in another study, on T cells of mothers and their children. That source notes: Each mother yielded more than 9.5 million TCR beta CDR3 reads. Each child yielded around 2.9 million reads.

The sample consisted of blood. The origin of this receptor is a girl aged 2-10 years in good health. The chain recombines TRBV27 with TRBJ2-5; tentatively, D is TRBD2 (7 bases). CDR3: CASSLIGGRSDQETQYF. The CDR3 DNA sequence: TGTGCCAGCAGTTTAATCGGGGGGCGCAGCGACCAAGAGACCCAGTACTTC.